This TCR beta chain was documented in a study of T cells expressing NK-cell markers. Study-level information: Among the eight sequenced donors, seven tested HCMV-seropositive and one tested seronegative. Broader study findings: NKG2C+ dominant clonotypes from more than 5 donors made up about 1.0-8% of CD8+ T cells.

The CDR3 is made up of 12 amino acids. Germline V gene sequence: CDR1 SGHTA, CDR2 FQGNSA. Details on this clonotype: Its antigen is not known.

With UMIs, 5'RACE template switching was used to make TCR beta cDNA. Reprocessing the 5' RACE reads, TCRdb reports a single entry for every CDR3 protein and omits DNA. Its table records 200,000 to 300,000 distinct CDR3 sequences. This TCR was sampled from a woman between 18 and 70 years old in good health. The sequenced sample was blood T cells: a sorted CD56 or NKG2C T cell subset, CD4+ or CD8+ T cells, or bulk PBMC T cells (not recorded which). This chain uses TRBV7-2 with TRBJ2-1; TCRdb calls TRBD1, which cannot be checked without DNA. The CDR3 loop is CASTRVKGEQFF.